These 21 T cell receptor beta chains were sequenced from one sample in a study of control samples from healthy donors and cancer patients. Measured with immunoSEQ multiplex PCR; TCRdb has only the in-frame clones, and not every one. The data contain about 160,000 clones, roughly 90% of them singletons. Sequenced: blood. The receptors were gathered from a man aged 25-45 years in good health.

The V gene is TRBV6-5, the J gene TRBJ1-3; D call uncertain. Germline CDR1 MNHEY, CDR2 SVGAGI. The CDR3 loop spans 13 amino acids. The V end was cut by 5 bases, the J end by 3 bases, with 8 bases between. The DNA for the CDR3 is TGTGCCAGCAGTAATACGGGTGGAAACACCATATATTTT. It translates to CASSNTGGNTIYF.

J is TRBJ2-3 and V is TRBV7-2; D may be TRBD1 (6 bases). Germline V CDR1 and CDR2: SGHTA, FQGNSA. This CDR3 comprises 15 residues. V was pared by 2 bases and J by 6 bases, with 15 bases between. CDR3 sequence reads: CASSLKLGGGDTQYF. The CDR3 DNA follows: TGTGCCAGCAGCTTAAAGCTAGGGGGTGGGGATACGCAGTATTTT.

The V and J genes are TRBV5-1 and TRBJ2-2, with D uncertain. The CDR3 consists of 14 residues. The V gene's germline CDR1 is SGHRS and CDR2 YFSETQ. The V and J ends lost 6 bases and 0 bases respectively, with 9 bases between them. CDR3 in amino acids: CASTTQANTGELFF. CDR3 in DNA: TGCGCCAGCACCACTCAGGCGAACACCGGGGAGCTGTTTTTT.

This clone was counted once. This chain connects TRBV13 to TRBJ1-4, with 9 positions matching TRBD1. With 1 base clipped from V and 4 bases from J, the junction kept 7 bases outside the gene matches. Germline CDR1 PRHDT, CDR2 FYEKMQ (reference sequence). The CDR3 has 17 residues. CDR3 amino acids: CASSLVGQGPDNEKLFF. The DNA for the CDR3 is TGTGCCAGCAGCTTAGTGGGACAGGGTCCCGATAATGAAAAACTGTTTTTT. The full variable domain, its missing parts supplied by reference TRBV13 and TRBJ1-4, is AAGVIQSPRHLIKEKRETATLKCYPIPRHDTVYWYQQGPGQDPQFLISFYEKMQSDKGSIPDRFSAQQFSDYHSELNMSSLELGDSALYFCASSLVGQGPDNEKLFFGSGTQLSVL.

The CDR3: CASSYRGLGSPLHF. DNA of the CDR3: TGTGCCAGCAGTTACAGGGGTTTAGGATCACCCCTCCACTTT. The chain couples TRBV2 to TRBJ1-6; 7 bases agree with TRBD1. J was trimmed by 10 bases and V by 5 bases; bases with no gene match: 8. The CDR3 loop spans 14 amino acids. Germline V CDR1 and CDR2: SNHLY, FYNNEI.

The chain has TRBV28 and TRBJ2-1; TRBD2 matches at 7 bases. The V segment lost 10 bases and the J segment 0 bases; nucleotides outside the gene matches: 9. CDR1 is MDHEN, CDR2 SYDVKM, per germline. The CDR3 loop spans 15 amino acids. This CDR3 reads CATERGGSSYNEQFF. CDR3 in DNA: TGTGCCACCGAGCGGGGTGGGAGCTCCTACAATGAGCAGTTCTTC.

The V and J genes are TRBV5-4 and TRBJ1-6; 8 bases agree with TRBD1. The CDR3 sequence is 15 residues long. Germline V gives CDR1 SGHNT, CDR2 YYREEE (reference sequence). V was pared by 3 bases and J by 13 bases, with 12 bases of the junction left unmatched. The DNA for the CDR3 is TGTGCCAGCAGCTCTCCCCAGGGGGCATCAGGGCCCCTCCACTTT. The encoded protein is CASSSPQGASGPLHF.

The chain employs TRBV5-1 and TRBJ1-4; 8 nucleotides match TRBD1. In germline, CDR1 is SGHRS, CDR2 YFSETQ. This CDR3 spans 16 amino acids. The ends lost 4 bases at V and 8 bases at J; junction bases unmatched: 13. CDR3 sequence: CASSPTPGGFNEKLFF. CDR3 sequence (DNA): TGCGCCAGCAGCCCCACTCCAGGGGGCTTCAACGAAAAACTGTTTTTT.

This clone was counted between two and nine times. The V call is TRBV5-5, the J call TRBJ2-4; 7 nucleotides line up with TRBD1. The V gene's germline CDR1 is SGHKS and CDR2 YYEKEE (reference sequence). CDR3 length equals 17 residues. V lost 4 bases, J lost 0 bases, and 10 bases stayed unmatched. The CDR3 reads CASSAGTAIIAKNIQYF. The CDR3 DNA reads TGTGCCAGCAGCGCCGGGACAGCGATAATAGCCAAAAACATTCAGTACTTC.

The table lists this clone with a count of one. The chain links TRBV14 to TRBJ1-2; D is unclear. CDR1 and CDR2 from the germline V gene are SGHDN and FVKESK. V lost 4 bases to trimming and J lost 9 bases, with 9 bases between them. The CDR3 totals 11 residues. This CDR3 is CASSLLGRYTF. In DNA form, the CDR3 reads TGTGCCAGCAGCCTTCTTGGGCGCTACACCTTC.

J is TRBJ2-1 and V is TRBV6-2 or TRBV6-3, with D perhaps matching TRBD1 or TRBD2 (5 bases each). Between the trimmed V and J ends, which lost 0 bases and 4 bases, there was a span of 13 bases. Germline V gene data show CDR1 as MNHEY and CDR2 as SVGEGT. The CDR3 length is 16 residues. Here the CDR3 DNA reads TGTGCCAGCAGTTACTCGAGGTTCGGGACGTACAATGAGCAGTTCTTC. Its protein is CASSYSRFGTYNEQFF.

This clone was found once. The chain is built from TRBV5-3 and TRBJ1-1; D gene uncertain. TRBV5-3 is annotated as an ORF whose role is uncertain. The V end was cut by 2 bases, the J end by 5 bases, with 16 bases between. The CDR3 is 15 amino acids. This CDR3 is CARSFWPRVGTEAFF. CDR3 nucleotide sequence: TGTGCCAGAAGCTTTTGGCCCCGGGTGGGTACTGAAGCTTTCTTT.

This chain uses TRBV6-5 with TRBJ1-4; 9 nucleotides line up with TRBD1. Germline V gene data show CDR1 as MNHEY and CDR2 as SVGAGI. The CDR3 contains 14 residues. The J segment lost 5 bases and the V segment lost 5 bases, leaving 3 bases of the junction unmatched. CDR3 protein: CASSRDRENEKLFF. As DNA, the CDR3 is TGTGCCAGCAGTAGGGACAGGGAAAATGAAAAACTGTTTTTT.

V is TRBV18 and J is TRBJ1-4, with 10 nucleotides matching TRBD1. Germline CDR1 is KGHSH and CDR2 is LQKENI. CDR3 length: 17 residues. V shed 7 bases, J shed 2 bases, and the junction held 10 bases outside the gene matches. CDR3 sequence reads: CASFPGTGVRTNEKLFF. The DNA of the CDR3 is TGTGCCAGCTTCCCCGGGACAGGGGTTCGGACTAATGAAAAACTGTTTTTT. Full variable domain (missing parts from reference TRBV18 and TRBJ1-4): NAGVMQNPRHLVRRRGQEARLRCSPMKGHSHVYWYRQLPEEGLKFMVYLQKENIIDESGMPKERFSAEFPKEGPSILRIQQVVRGDSAAYFCASFPGTGVRTNEKLFFGSGTQLSVL.

This chain uses TRBV28 with TRBJ1-6; tentatively, D is TRBD1 (6 bases). This CDR3 has 13 amino acids. Germline V gene data show CDR1 as MDHEN and CDR2 as SYDVKM. V lost 7 bases and J lost 12, with 16 bases in between. The CDR3, as DNA: TGTGCCAGCAAGGCGGGACAAGTCTTACCCCTCCACTTT. This codes for CASKAGQVLPLHF.

The chain carries TRBV6-6 and TRBJ1-1; D not certain. Germline V CDR1 and CDR2: MNHNY, SVGAGI (reference sequence). This CDR3 contains 15 residues. V was cut by 3 bases and J by 0 bases, with 11 bases left in between. This CDR3 is CASSYSGAMNTEAFF. As DNA, the CDR3 is TGTGCCAGCAGTTATTCGGGAGCCATGAACACTGAAGCTTTCTTT.

The gene calls are TRBV3-1 (or the pseudogene TRBV3-2) and TRBJ2-5; possible D gene TRBD2, 6 bases. With 2 bases removed from V and 2 bases from J, the gap between germline ends came to 12 bases. CDR3 length: 15 residues. Looked up from germline, CDR1 is LGHDT and CDR2 is YNNKEL (reference sequence). In DNA form, the CDR3 reads TGTGCCAGCAGCCAAAGAGACGGGGGACAAGAGACCCAGTACTTC. It yields the protein CASSQRDGGQETQYF.

J is TRBJ1-4 and V is TRBV14; D is ambiguous. Deletions cut 1 base from V and 7 bases from J, with 7 bases between. The CDR3 covers 13 residues. CDR1 is SGHDN and CDR2 is FVKESK in the germline V gene. In DNA, the CDR3 is TGTGCCAGCAGCCAAGGGGTCCTTGAAAAACTGTTTTTT. Its protein is CASSQGVLEKLFF.

The chain carries TRBV6-6 and TRBJ1-1, with 8 bases lining up with TRBD1. In germline, CDR1 is MNHNY, CDR2 SVGAGI (reference sequence). Trimming cost V 4 bases and J 1 base; bases outside gene matches: 8. This CDR3 has 16 amino acids. CDR3 sequence: CASSSTDRETNTEAFF. The CDR3 DNA reads TGTGCCAGCAGTTCCACGGACAGGGAGACGAACACTGAAGCTTTCTTT.

The genes are TRBV7-3 and TRBJ1-1; D is possibly TRBD1 (5 bases). The ends were cut back, 5 bases at V and 11 bases at J, with 18 bases in the middle. Per germline, CDR1 SGHTA and CDR2 FQGTGA. The CDR3 contains 13 residues. Written as DNA, the CDR3 is TGTGCCAGCAGCCCTTCCGCAGGGTGGCTTGCTTTCTTT. Encoded protein: CASSPSAGWLAFF.

The chain has TRBV24-1 and TRBJ1-5, with no clear D. The CDR3 runs 13 residues. From germline, CDR1 is KGHDR and CDR2 SFDVKD. Trimming left V 10 bases short and J 3 bases short, with 12 bases between. CDR3: CATQETFNQPQHF. DNA for the CDR3: TGTGCCACTCAGGAGACCTTCAATCAGCCCCAGCATTTT.